Below are 27 T cell receptor beta chains sequenced from a single sample in a study of T cell responses to AZD1222 COVID-19 vaccine (dated by TCRdb to about 2021). The protocol used for the library was the immunoSEQ multiplex PCR assay. TCRdb obtained this table from immuneACCESS and retained in-frame rearrangements with V and J assigned. These tables miss some clones; where compared with another copy, unresolved V genes account for less than half of the shortfall, and the remainder is unexplained. The sample table lists around 180,000 clones, 85% to 95% of them with a count of one. The ten most abundant clones make up about 10% of the sample. The time point label corresponds to: baseline before first vaccination. The source was peripheral blood, collected on day 0 of AZD1222 vaccination. Receptors were obtained from an adult in good health.

J is TRBJ2-1 and V is TRBV10-1, with D unresolved. Trimming removed 8 bases from V and 4 bases from J, with 12 bases in between. CDR1 and CDR2 (germline): WNHNN, SYGVQD (reference sequence). The CDR3 runs 13 residues. DNA for the CDR3: TGCGCCAGCCTCCCCGGCTTGTACAATGAGCAGTTCTTC. Its translation is CASLPGLYNEQFF.

The chain carries TRBV24-1 and TRBJ2-5; D is ambiguous. V lost 2 bases and J lost 3, with 9 bases in between. From germline, CDR1 is KGHDR and CDR2 SFDVKD. The CDR3 has 14 residues. The chain's CDR3 is CATSDSGREETQYF. The CDR3, as DNA: TGTGCCACCAGTGATTCGGGCCGAGAAGAGACCCAGTACTTC.

The genes are TRBV5-4 and TRBJ2-2; D call uncertain. Germline V gene sequence: CDR1 SGHNT, CDR2 YYREEE (reference sequence). V was clipped by 3 bases and J by 5 bases, with 11 bases between them. CDR3 length equals 14 residues. Written as DNA, the CDR3 is TGTGCCAGCAGCTGGGGTTTAGGAACCGGGGAGCTGTTTTTT. Protein product: CASSWGLGTGELFF.

This clone was seen just once. This chain connects TRBV4-1 to TRBJ1-2; 7 bases agree with TRBD1. Germline CDR1 MGHRA, CDR2 YSYEKL. This CDR3 is 15 amino acids long. J lost 0 bases, V lost 1 base, and 2 bases had no gene match. The CDR3 DNA is TGCGCCAGCAGCCAAGTCGGGACAGCTAACTATGGCTACACCTTC. Translated, it gives CASSQVGTANYGYTF.

V and J are TRBV6-5 and TRBJ1-2; tentatively, D is TRBD1 (6 bases). The CDR3 sequence is 15 residues long. Trimming took 0 bases from V and 6 from J, leaving 14 bases between them. Germline V gene lookup returns CDR1 MNHEY and CDR2 SVGAGI. CDR3 sequence reads: CASSYSPEEGDGYTF. The CDR3, as DNA: TGTGCCAGCAGTTACTCCCCCGAGGAGGGGGATGGCTACACCTTC.

This clone was detected only once. This chain links TRBV21-1 with TRBJ2-7; TRBD2 is taken as the D call from the table, unchecked against the DNA. TRBV21-1 is listed as a pseudogene. CDR3 length equals 15 residues. CDR3 in amino acids: CASSIASGSSYEQYF. Written as DNA, the CDR3 is TGTGCCAGCTCGATAGCTAGCGGGTCTTCCTACGAGCAGTACTTC.

V is TRBV6-4 and J is TRBJ1-5; D might be TRBD1 (5 bases). The germline V gene has CDR1 MRHNA and CDR2 SNTAGT. CDR3 length: 18 residues. V gave up 7 bases and J gave up 1 base, with 23 bases separating them. The chain's CDR3 is CASIILHGAGRSNQPQHF. CDR3 coding DNA: TGTGCCAGCATCATCCTACACGGGGCGGGAAGAAGCAATCAGCCCCAGCATTTT.

The rearrangement uses TRBV9 and TRBJ2-1; TRBD1 is a possible D gene (5 bases). V was pared by 0 bases and J by 7 bases, with 11 bases between. The germline V gene has CDR1 SGDLS and CDR2 YYNGEE. There are 14 residues in the CDR3. The chain's CDR3 is CASSVEAGSNEQFF. CDR3 sequence (DNA): TGTGCCAGCAGCGTAGAGGCAGGGTCGAATGAGCAGTTCTTC.

This clone has only one observation. This chain uses TRBV18 with TRBJ2-5, with D unclear. Germline CDR1 reads KGHSH; CDR2 reads LQKENI. Trimming removed 4 bases from V and 5 bases from J, with 17 bases in between. This CDR3 comprises 15 residues. CDR3 amino acids: CASSLTDGYRETQYF. The CDR3 bases are TGTGCCAGCTCACTGACGGACGGGTACCGTGAGACCCAGTACTTC.

The chain recombines TRBV19 with TRBJ1-1; D is unclear. V lost 5 bases and J 2 bases, leaving 15 bases between the germline ends. CDR1 LNHDA and CDR2 SQIVND come from the germline V gene (reference sequence). The CDR3 is 15 amino acids. The CDR3 sequence: CASSPRRLSNTEAFF. CDR3 bases: TGTGCCAGTAGTCCTCGGAGGCTAAGTAACACTGAAGCTTTCTTT.

The chain employs TRBV29-1 and TRBJ2-3; TRBD1 or TRBD2 may be the D gene (5 bases each). Trimming took off 6 bases at V and 5 bases at J, with 18 bases between the two ends. Germline loops: CDR1 SQVTM, CDR2 ANQGSEA. The CDR3 is 14 residues long. The DNA for the CDR3 is TGCAGCGTCATAACACCCGGGGCACTAGATACGCAGTATTTT. Its protein is CSVITPGALDTQYF.

The chain uses TRBV29-1 and TRBJ1-1; D gene unclear. Trimming took off 5 bases at V and 5 bases at J, with 6 bases between the two ends. The CDR3 has 10 amino acids. The germline gives CDR1 SQVTM, CDR2 ANQGSEA. The CDR3 DNA follows: TGCAGCGTTTTCCGGACTGAAGCTTTCTTT. Residues: CSVFRTEAFF.

This sequence joins TRBV30 and TRBJ1-2; a possible D gene is TRBD1 (5 bases). V lost 7 bases and J 1 base, leaving 10 bases between the germline ends. The CDR3 length is 12 residues. Per germline, CDR1 GTSNPN and CDR2 SVGIG (reference sequence). The CDR3, as DNA: TGTGCCTTGATAGACAGTAACTATGGCTACACCTTC. Its translation: CALIDSNYGYTF.

The CDR3 nucleotides are TGTGCCAGCAAGAAGCGGACCAAAAACATTCAGTACTTC. Protein sequence: CASKKRTKNIQYF. This sequence joins TRBV6-6 and TRBJ2-4, with D perhaps TRBD2 (5 bases). CDR1 and CDR2 (germline): MNHNY, SVGAGI (reference sequence). This CDR3 contains 13 residues. Trimming stripped 7 bases from V and 2 bases from J, with 9 bases between.

Comments on this clone: Other DNA sequences in this sample translate to the same CDR3. The chain employs TRBV15 and TRBJ1-3; D not certain. Germline CDR1 and CDR2: LNHNV and YYDKDF (reference sequence). V shed 0 bases and J shed 7 bases, with 4 bases lying between them. The CDR3 runs 12 residues. The CDR3 is CATSRDRNTIYF. CDR3 in DNA: TGTGCCACCAGCAGAGACCGGAACACCATATATTTT. The full variable domain, rest sourced from reference TRBV15 and TRBJ1-3, is DAMVIQNPRYQVTQFGKPVTLSCSQTLNHNVMYWYQQKSSQAPKLLFHYYDKDFNNEADTPDNFQSRRPNTSFCFLDIRSPGLGDTAMYLCATSRDRNTIYFGEGSWLTVV.

This clone showed up just once. The chain combines TRBV25-1 with TRBJ2-6; D is ambiguous. Per the germline V gene, CDR1 is MGHDK and CDR2 is SYGVNS. V lost 3 bases, J lost 1 base, and 4 bases lay in between. CDR3 size: 14 residues. DNA of the CDR3: TGTGCCAGCAGTGATTCGTCTGGGGCCAACGTCCTGACTTTC. Its protein is CASSDSSGANVLTF. The variable domain in full, completed from reference TRBV25-1 and TRBJ2-6, reads EADIYQTPRYLVIGTGKKITLECSQTMGHDKMYWYQQDPGMELHLIHYSYGVNSTEKGDLSSESTVSRIRTEHFPLTLESARPSHTSQYLCASSDSSGANVLTFGAGSRLTVL.

The chain joins TRBV19 to TRBJ1-6; D not certain. CDR1 and CDR2 from the germline V gene are LNHDA and SQIVND (reference sequence). V lost 5 bases and J 7 bases, leaving 6 bases between the germline ends. The CDR3 has 12 amino acids. CDR3 protein: CASSARNSPLHF. The CDR3 nucleotides are TGTGCCAGTAGTGCCAGAAATTCACCCCTCCACTTT. Based on the CDR3 plus reference TRBV19 and TRBJ1-6, the full variable domain is DGGITQSPKYLFRKEGQNVTLSCEQNLNHDAMYWYRQDPGQGLRLIYYSQIVNDFQKGDIAEGYSVSREKKESFPLTVTSAQKNPTAFYLCASSARNSPLHFGNGTRLTVT.

The genes are TRBV2 and TRBJ1-5; tentatively, D is TRBD1 (5 bases). CDR1 is SNHLY, CDR2 FYNNEI, per germline. The V gene lost 6 bases and the J gene lost 0 bases, with 12 bases spanning the gap. This CDR3 has 15 amino acids. The CDR3 spells CASRKGDISNQPQHF. The CDR3 DNA reads as TGTGCCAGCAGAAAAGGGGATATTAGCAATCAGCCCCAGCATTTT.

This chain joins TRBV30 and TRBJ1-1; D is undetermined. The V gene's germline CDR1 is GTSNPN and CDR2 SVGIG (reference sequence). CDR3 size: 10 residues. The V and J ends lost 0 bases and 7 bases respectively, with 3 bases between them. The DNA of the CDR3 is TGTGCCTGGAGTGTGGTTGAAGCTTTCTTT. It translates to CAWSVVEAFF.

The V gene is TRBV5-1, the J gene TRBJ1-1; the D gene is possibly TRBD1 (5 bases). The V gene lost 4 bases and the J gene lost 3 bases, with 13 bases spanning the gap. Germline-derived CDR1 and CDR2 are SGHRS and YFSETQ. The CDR3 is made up of 14 amino acids. DNA for the CDR3: TGCGCCAGCAGCGGTGATAGAGGGGACACTGAAGCTTTCTTT. Translating it yields CASSGDRGDTEAFF. The entire variable domain, with the rest obtained from reference TRBV5-1 and TRBJ1-1, is as follows: KAGVTQTPRYLIKTRGQQVTLSCSPISGHRSVSWYQQTPGQGLQFLFEYFSETQRNKGNFPGRFSGRQFSNSRSEMNVSTLELGDSALYLCASSGDRGDTEAFFGQGTRLTVV.

This chain connects TRBV24-1 to TRBJ2-1; D gene unclear. V lost 2 bases to trimming and J lost 2 bases, with 0 bases between them. CDR3 length: 12 residues. Per germline, CDR1 KGHDR and CDR2 SFDVKD. The CDR3 nucleotides read TGTGCCACCAGTGATTCCTACAATGAGCAGTTCTTC. Its protein product is CATSDSYNEQFF.

This clone was seen a handful of times. The chain recombines TRBV20-1 with TRBJ2-7, with D possibly TRBD1 on 6 matching bases. The CDR3 sequence is 15 residues long. The V gene's germline CDR1 is DFQATT and CDR2 SNEGSKA (reference sequence). V lost 3 bases and J 2 bases, leaving 17 bases between the germline ends. CDR3 in amino acids: CSASSSSAGAYEQYF. Here the CDR3 DNA reads TGCAGTGCTAGTTCCTCCAGCGCAGGGGCCTACGAGCAGTACTTC.

The genes are TRBV29-1 and TRBJ2-4; D not resolved. The CDR3 is 14 amino acids. Trimming took 4 bases from V and 0 from J, leaving 10 bases between them. From germline, CDR1 is SQVTM and CDR2 ANQGSEA. DNA for the CDR3: TGCAGCGTTGTCCATGCAGGAGCCAAAAACATTCAGTACTTC. Its protein is CSVVHAGAKNIQYF.

The rearrangement joins TRBV28 to TRBJ1-1, with a weak D call TRBD1 (5 bases). Trimming pared 2 bases from V and 4 bases from J, leaving 11 bases between. Germline V CDR1 and CDR2: MDHEN, SYDVKM. The CDR3 contains 14 residues. CDR3 coding DNA: TGTGCCAGCAGTTTAGGAGGGGTGACCACTGAAGCTTTCTTT. It codes for CASSLGGVTTEAFF.

The chain employs TRBV6-2 or TRBV6-3 and TRBJ1-2; the match to TRBD1 covers 7 bases. The V segment lost 0 bases and the J segment 4 bases; nucleotides outside the gene matches: 5. Germline-derived CDR1 and CDR2 are MNHEY and SVGEGT. The CDR3 is 15 residues long. CDR3 DNA: TGTGCCAGCAGTTACTCGAAGGGGACAGTCTATGGCTACACCTTC. This encodes CASSYSKGTVYGYTF.

This clone was observed a few times. V is TRBV12-3 or TRBV12-4 and J is TRBJ1-5; tentative D call: TRBD1 (5 bases). V was clipped by 6 bases and J by 11 bases, with 14 bases between them. The CDR3 extends over 12 amino acids. The CDR3 sequence: CASRSGLTAQHF. The CDR3 DNA reads as TGTGCCAGCAGATCAGGGTTAACAGCCCAGCATTTT.

This chain uses TRBV5-8 with TRBJ1-2; D might be TRBD1 (5 bases). Germline values: CDR1 SGHTS, CDR2 YDEGEE. The CDR3 length is 14 residues. V was trimmed by 0 bases and J by 5 bases, leaving 11 bases between them. The CDR3 DNA follows: TGTGCCAGCAGCTTGGCGGGGGGACGGTATGGCTACACCTTC. Translation gives CASSLAGGRYGYTF. Drawing the rest from reference TRBV5-8 and TRBJ1-2, the complete variable domain is EAGVTQSPTHLIKTRGQQATLRCSPISGHTSVYWYQQALGLGLQFLLWYDEGEERNRGNFPPRFSGRQFPNYSSELNVNALELEDSALYLCASSLAGGRYGYTFGSGTRLTVV.